This T cell receptor (beta chain) comes out of a study of a mutant IDH1 vaccine in newly diagnosed glioma. The wider study: Patients under treatment included around 60% males and approximately 38% females and had a mean age of 40.4 years. Before enrollment, the patients had been treated with radiotherapy alone, temozolomide alone, or both together. Most of them had received both.

Only in-frame clones appear in the TCRdb table, and some are missing; sequencing was by immunoSEQ multiplex PCR. The sample lists 75,000 to 100,000 clones; over 75% were seen once. Stated time point: baseline, week 1 (first vaccination visit). Specified treatment: pre-vaccination baseline after standard-of-care therapy. Source: PBMCs, taken from a glioma patient treated with radiotherapy, temozolomide or both. The TCR was taken from a man aged 40-50 years with glioma. Some clones in this sample may be carry-over from other donors' samples.

CDR3: CASSFSGAGAHQETQYF. The CDR3 region has the DNA TGTGCCAGCAGCTTCTCAGGGGCGGGGGCCCACCAAGAGACCCAGTACTTC. The gene calls are TRBV7-9 and TRBJ2-5, with a weak D call TRBD2 (7 bases). CDR1 SEHNR and CDR2 FQNEAQ come from the germline V gene (reference sequence). Trimming took 3 bases from V and 0 from J, leaving 17 bases between them. The CDR3 is 17 residues long.